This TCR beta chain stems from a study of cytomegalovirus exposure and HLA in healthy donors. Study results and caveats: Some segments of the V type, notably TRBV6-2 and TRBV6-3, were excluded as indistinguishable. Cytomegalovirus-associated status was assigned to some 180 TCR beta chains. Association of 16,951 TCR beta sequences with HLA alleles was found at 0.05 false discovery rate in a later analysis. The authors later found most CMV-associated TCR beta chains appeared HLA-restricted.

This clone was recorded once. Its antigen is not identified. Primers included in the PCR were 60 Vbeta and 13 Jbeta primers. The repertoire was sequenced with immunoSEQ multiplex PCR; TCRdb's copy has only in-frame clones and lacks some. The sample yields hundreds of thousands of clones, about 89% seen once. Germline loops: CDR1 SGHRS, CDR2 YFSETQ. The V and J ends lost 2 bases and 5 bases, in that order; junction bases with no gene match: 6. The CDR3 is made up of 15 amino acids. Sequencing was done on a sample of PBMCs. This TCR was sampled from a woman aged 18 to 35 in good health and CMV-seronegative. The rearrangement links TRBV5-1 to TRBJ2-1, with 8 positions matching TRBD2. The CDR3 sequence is CASSLGSGAHNEQFF. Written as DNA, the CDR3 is TGCGCCAGCAGCTTAGGTAGCGGGGCCCACAATGAGCAGTTCTTC.